These 18 T cell receptor beta chains came from one sample sequenced in a study of T cells in Graves' hyperthyroidism and ophthalmopathy. Researchers amplified the TCR beta CDR3 regions from RNA transcripts. First-round RT-PCR of the TCR CDR3 relied on the HTBI primer set. A single record per CDR3 protein comes from TCRdb applying MiXCR to the multiplex PCR reads. The table shows approximately 98,000 distinct CDR3 sequences, with 40% occurring only once. The source material was peripheral blood or thyroid tissue (not recorded which). These receptors all stem from a woman in her thirties with Graves' hyperthyroidism.

This clonotype was seen many times. This rearrangement joins TRBV2 to TRBJ2-3; the D is unclear. V lost 1 base to trimming and J lost 4 bases, with 15 bases between them. The length of the CDR3 is 16 residues. Germline CDR1 reads SNHLY; CDR2 reads FYNNEI. Written as DNA, the CDR3 is TGTGCCAGCAGTGAAGGGGCGGCCCCGGGCGCAGATACGCAGTATTTT. This codes for CASSEGAAPGADTQYF.

A few counts support this clonotype. The chain uses TRBV7-2 and TRBJ2-3; 7 bases agree with TRBD2. The CDR3 sequence is 18 residues long. With 5 bases clipped from V and 2 bases from J, the junction kept 16 bases outside the gene matches. Germline V gene lookup returns CDR1 SGHTA and CDR2 FQGNSA. CDR3 sequence: CASSPGLGGLTFTDTQYF. CDR3 coding DNA: TGTGCCAGCAGCCCCGGACTAGGTGGACTCACTTTCACAGATACGCAGTATTTT.

The gene calls are TRBV20-1 and TRBJ1-5; 10 nucleotides agree with TRBD1. V shed 0 bases and J 8 bases; nucleotides not matched to a gene: 4. Germline CDR1 is DFQATT and CDR2 is SNEGSKA (reference sequence). The CDR3 is 14 amino acids. CDR3 sequence (DNA): TGCAGTGCTAGAGAGGGGACAGGGGATAAGCCCCAGCATTTT. Protein: CSAREGTGDKPQHF.

Comments on this clonotype: Being one base from a much bigger clone, this may be a read error. Given the absence of the conserved phenylalanine or tryptophan at the CDR3 end, a read error is likely. The gene calls are TRBV7-2 and TRBJ2-3; 7 bases fit TRBD2. The CDR3 loop spans 17 amino acids. From germline, CDR1 is SGHTA and CDR2 FQGNSA. Germline trimming cut 2 bases from V and 0 bases from J; bases unmatched to any gene: 8. The DNA for the CDR3 is TGTGCCAGCAGCTTAAGGGGAGGGCTAGCAAGCACAGATACGCAGTATGTT. The encoded protein is CASSLRGGLASTDTQYV.

This clonotype has more than one count but fewer than ten. Given a much more abundant clone one base away, this may be a read error. The chain has TRBV2 and TRBJ1-3; D possibly corresponds to TRBD1 (6 bases). Germline loops: CDR1 SNHLY, CDR2 FYNNEI. This CDR3 is built from 14 residues. The CDR3 DNA reads as TGTGCCGGCAGTGCTGAGGGGGGTGGAAACACCATATATTTT. This sequence encodes CAGSAEGGGNTIYF.

This clonotype was counted ten times or more. The chain employs TRBV10-3 and TRBJ1-1; a weak D match, TRBD1 (5 bases). The CDR3 totals 13 residues. Germline V CDR1 and CDR2: ENHRY, SYGVKD. Trimming took 6 bases from V and 1 from J, leaving 9 bases between them. The DNA of the CDR3 is TGTGCCATCAGGGGGGACGCGAACACTGAAGCTTTCTTT. It is translated as CAIRGDANTEAFF.

Notes on this clonotype: The junction departs from germline at one end; a sequencing error may be responsible. V is TRBV19 and J is TRBJ1-1; the D is unclear. The CDR3 spans 14 residues. CDR1 LNHDA and CDR2 SQIVND come from the germline V gene (reference sequence). The CDR3 loop is CASRSPGMNTEASF. The CDR3 DNA sequence: TGTGCCAGTAGAAGTCCAGGCATGAACACTGAAGCTTCCTTT.

The chain uses TRBV11-2 and TRBJ1-2, with 9 nucleotides matching TRBD1. CDR1 and CDR2 (germline): SGHAT, FQNNGV. CDR3 size: 13 residues. The trim removed 5 bases at V and 10 bases at J, leaving 8 bases unmatched. The CDR3, as DNA: TGTGCCAGCAGCATAAGACAGGGGGGGATCTACACCTTC. It yields the protein CASSIRQGGIYTF.

This clonotype was detected many times. The chain combines TRBV14 with TRBJ1-6; 9 bases match TRBD1. Germline values: CDR1 SGHDN, CDR2 FVKESK. V gave up 0 bases and J gave up 8 bases; unmatched junction bases: 5. The length of the CDR3 is 16 residues. In DNA form, the CDR3 reads TGTGCCAGCAGCCAAGATTTCGGGACAGGGTATTCACCCCTCCACTTT. Its protein is CASSQDFGTGYSPLHF.

This clonotype was counted many times. This sequence joins TRBV7-2 and TRBJ2-7; D is uncertain. This CDR3 is 14 amino acids long. From germline, CDR1 is SGHTA and CDR2 FQGNSA. V lost 5 bases, J lost 5 bases, and 16 bases lay in between. In DNA, the CDR3 is TGTGCCAGCAGCGTACGTTCAGGTTCAAACGAGCAGTACTTC. Its translation is CASSVRSGSNEQYF.

The genes are TRBV29-1 and TRBJ1-2; 8 bases align to TRBD1. V shed 5 bases and J 4 bases; nucleotides not matched to a gene: 3. Germline loops: CDR1 SQVTM, CDR2 ANQGSEA. The CDR3 loop spans 12 amino acids. The CDR3 here is CSVPGQAYGYTF. CDR3 sequence (DNA): TGCAGCGTTCCGGGACAGGCCTATGGCTACACCTTC.

This clonotype was counted once. The chain has TRBV2 and TRBJ1-2, with TRBD1 identical over 10 bases. The CDR3 has 15 residues. V was clipped by 5 bases and J by 4 bases; unmatched bases: 7. Germline loops: CDR1 SNHLY, CDR2 FYNNEI. The CDR3 DNA is TGTGCCAGCAGTTCTCCGGGACAGGGGAGCTATGGCTACACCTTC. This sequence encodes CASSSPGQGSYGYTF.

About this clonotype itself: One junction end disagrees with the germline gene, perhaps due to a read error. The chain couples TRBV7-9 to TRBJ1-2; no definite D call. The CDR3 is 14 amino acids. In germline, CDR1 is SEHNR, CDR2 FQNEAQ (reference sequence). This CDR3 is CASSLGGRVNGYAF. The CDR3 DNA sequence: TGTGCCAGCAGCTTAGGTGGGCGGGTTAATGGCTACGCCTTC. Full variable domain (remainder filled in from reference TRBV7-9 and TRBJ1-2): DTGVSQNPRHKITKRGQNVTFRCDPISEHNRLYWYRQTLGQGPEFLTYFQNEAQLEKSRLLSDRFSAERPKGSFSTLEIQRTEQGDSAMYLCASSLGGRVNGYAFGSGTRLTVV.

The chain recombines TRBV7-6 with TRBJ2-5, with 11 nucleotides matching TRBD1. This CDR3 spans 16 amino acids. The germline V gene encodes CDR1 SGHVS and CDR2 FNYEAQ. V dropped 4 bases and J dropped 9; count of bases not matched to a gene: 13. The CDR3 loop reads CASSSPGQGVRQPQYF. Written as DNA, the CDR3 is TGTGCCAGCAGCTCCCCGGGACAGGGGGTTCGTCAGCCCCAGTACTTC.

Turning to this clonotype: The conserved phenylalanine or tryptophan is not found at the CDR3 terminus, so this likely reflects a read error. The DNA is omitted, as the CDR3 cannot be located on it reliably, and the CDR3 follows TCRdb's listing. The chain combines TRBV19 with TRBJ2-4; the table names TRBD1, a call not compared with the DNA. Germline-derived CDR1 and CDR2 are LNHDA and SQIVND (reference sequence). Counting both end residues, the CDR3 totals 9 amino acids. The CDR3: CASFPGQGK.

This clonotype was seen repeatedly, ten times or more. The chain employs TRBV27 and TRBJ2-6; the D gene is possibly TRBD1 (6 bases). The CDR3 contains 18 residues. The germline gives CDR1 MNHEY, CDR2 SMNVEV (reference sequence). Deletions cut 3 bases from V and 0 bases from J, with 15 bases between. The CDR3 bases are TGTGCCAGCAGTTTTGGGGCACAGGGCTTCTCTGGGGCCAACGTCCTGACTTTC. It is translated as CASSFGAQGFSGANVLTF.

Comments on this clonotype: A much larger clone differs by one base, so this may be a read error. The rearrangement joins TRBV24-1 to TRBJ1-1; 7 positions agree with TRBD1. In germline, CDR1 is KGHDR, CDR2 SFDVKD. The CDR3 runs 13 residues. CDR3 amino acids: CASSYSRDREAFF. CDR3 coding DNA: TGTGCCAGCAGTTACTCCCGGGACAGAGAAGCTTTCTTT.

On this clonotype: Compared with germline, one end of the junction differs, possibly owing to a read error. J is TRBJ1-4 and V is TRBV28, with D possibly being TRBD1 (5 bases). The CDR3 length is 18 residues. Germline loops: CDR1 MDHEN, CDR2 SYDVKM. CDR3 amino acids: CAGSHPPTARGPNEKLFF. CDR3 DNA: TGTGCCGGCAGTCATCCACCGACAGCGCGGGGTCCTAATGAAAAACTGTTTTTT.